These T cell receptor beta chains were read from a single sample in a study of T cell responses to AZD1222 COVID-19 vaccine. Assay used: immunoSEQ multiplex PCR; TCRdb lists only in-frame clones, some missing. In the table there are around 58,000 clones, 75% to 85% of which are singletons. The specimen was peripheral blood, collected on day 0 of AZD1222 vaccination. The receptors derive from an adult in good health. Both conserved end residues are part of each CDR3. The D gene is left open where the match is weak.

d_call v_call cdr3_aa
TRBD2 TRBV7-2 CASGLAADTQYF
- TRBV10-3 CAISEPQTAGYTF
- TRBV18 CASSPLVRGTGELFF
- TRBV3-1/TRBV3-2 CASSLSAGVYGYTF
- TRBV28 CASSLLTGSSHEQYF
- TRBV5-1 CASSLFLEISTEAFF
- TRBV15 CATSREAGPNQPQHF
TRBD2 TRBV6-2/TRBV6-3 CASTPSGTSGRRYEQYF
- TRBV6-2/TRBV6-3 CASSYGGAQYF
- TRBV4-1 CASSQVLPPSTDTQYF
- TRBV5-1 CASSSIRGGYGYTF
- TRBV24-1 CATSGQQDQPQHF
- TRBV11-2 CASSLENQPQHF
TRBD2 TRBV5-6 CASSQPSGEYNEQFF
TRBD1 TRBV29-1 CSVARGLDTQYF
- TRBV5-4 CASSPPGGDTQYF
- TRBV4-3 CASSSTYGYTF
TRBD2 TRBV5-1 CASSPHPGTSGRTDTQYF
- TRBV7-8 CASSPGTDYGYTF
- TRBV2 CASTDIRGHTIYF
TRBD2 TRBV5-1 CASSTKLAGGADTQYF
TRBD2 TRBV7-6 CASSPGLAGNIQYF
- TRBV7-6 CASSLEYRTGHSPLHF
- TRBV6-5 CASSYRGDQPQHF
- TRBV28 CASSHSYNEQFF
- TRBV5-4 CASSRGREKENEQFF
- TRBV24-1 CATSPGELNGELFF
- TRBV20-1 CSASGLPYNEQFF
- TRBV7-9 CASSLTQGRNTF
- TRBV18 CASSPPAVRGNTEAFF
- TRBV27 CASSLLGGRGTGELFF
TRBD1 TRBV5-1 CASSFDRGLVEQYF
- TRBV4-3 CASSQDGEKPRNTEAFF
- TRBV5-1 CASSLGQTNTEAFF
TRBD2 TRBV6-6 CASSHSGSQDTQYF
- TRBV13 CASRRGFRAEAFF
- TRBV12-3/TRBV12-4 CASSPFGTEAFF
- TRBV6-5 CASSYSGAGEKLFF
- TRBV10-3 CAISAQAVAGNTIYF
- TRBV7-3 CASSKGGLTGELFF
TRBD1 TRBV6-5 CASRITGGGSTEAFF
- TRBV28 CASSFRGELFF
TRBD2 TRBV4-3 CASSQDSYAGGPGTDTQYF